Listed below are T cell receptor beta chains from one sample, sequenced in a study of cytomegalovirus exposure and HLA in healthy donors. The protocol was immunoSEQ multiplex PCR, while the TCRdb copy is restricted to in-frame clones and leaves out a portion. In the table there are roughly 130,000 clones, about three quarters of which are singletons. Sequencing input: PBMCs. Receptors were obtained from a middle-aged woman in good health and CMV-seronegative. CDR3s include the opening cysteine and the closing phenylalanine or tryptophan. A D gene is named only where the DNA matches it firmly. The size field is filled for only some rows; it gives once, few, many or a size class.

clone_size: .; j_call: TRBJ2-7; d_call: TRBD1; v_call: TRBV7-9; cdr3_aa: CASSLAGQAYEQYF; cdr3_nt: TGTGCCAGCAGCTTAGCCGGACAGGCCTACGAGCAGTACTTC
clone_size: .; j_call: TRBJ2-7; d_call: TRBD2; v_call: TRBV11-1; cdr3_aa: CASSFAGGRYEQYF; cdr3_nt: TGTGCCAGCAGCTTTGCGGGGGGACGCTACGAGCAGTACTTC
clone_size: .; j_call: TRBJ2-2; d_call: TRBD1; v_call: TRBV12-5; cdr3_aa: CASGLVQGVNGELFF; cdr3_nt: TGTGCTAGTGGTTTGGTGCAGGGGGTAAATGGGGAGCTGTTTTTT
clone_size: .; j_call: TRBJ2-2; d_call: TRBD2; v_call: TRBV19; cdr3_aa: CASSILAGGHTGELFF; cdr3_nt: TGTGCCAGTAGTATCCTTGCGGGGGGGCATACCGGGGAGCTGTTTTTT
clone_size: .; j_call: TRBJ2-1; d_call: TRBD1; v_call: TRBV19; cdr3_aa: CAPKKRTGGSYNEQFF; cdr3_nt: TGTGCTCCAAAAAAGAGGACAGGGGGATCCTACAATGAGCAGTTCTTC
clone_size: .; j_call: TRBJ2-2; d_call: .; v_call: TRBV27; cdr3_aa: CASSPQTATGELFF; cdr3_nt: TGTGCCAGCAGTCCCCAAACTGCCACCGGGGAGCTGTTTTTT
clone_size: once; j_call: TRBJ1-3; d_call: .; v_call: TRBV5-1; cdr3_aa: CASSYEAGNTIYF; cdr3_nt: TGCGCCAGCAGCTACGAGGCGGGAAACACCATATATTTT
clone_size: .; j_call: TRBJ2-1; d_call: TRBD2; v_call: TRBV30; cdr3_aa: CAWGGTLAGGDEQFF; cdr3_nt: TGTGCCTGGGGGGGGACCCTAGCGGGAGGAGATGAGCAGTTCTTC
clone_size: few; j_call: TRBJ2-1; d_call: TRBD2; v_call: TRBV27; cdr3_aa: CASRAGGIHEQFF; cdr3_nt: TGTGCCAGTCGAGCGGGAGGGATCCATGAGCAGTTCTTC
clone_size: .; j_call: TRBJ1-6; d_call: TRBD1; v_call: TRBV6-1; cdr3_aa: CASRGQDRDSPLHF; cdr3_nt: TGTGCCAGCAGGGGACAGGACCGGGATTCACCCCTCCACTTT
clone_size: few; j_call: TRBJ2-7; d_call: .; v_call: TRBV7-2; cdr3_aa: CASSSRVGGSYEQYF; cdr3_nt: TGTGCCAGCAGCTCTAGAGTTGGAGGCTCCTACGAGCAGTACTTC
clone_size: .; j_call: TRBJ2-1; d_call: TRBD2; v_call: TRBV5-4; cdr3_aa: CASSLGASGGYNEQFF; cdr3_nt: TGTGCCAGCAGCTTGGGGGCTAGCGGGGGATACAATGAGCAGTTCTTC
clone_size: .; j_call: TRBJ2-7; d_call: TRBD2; v_call: TRBV2; cdr3_aa: CASGSGRVNEQYF; cdr3_nt: TGTGCCAGCGGCAGCGGGAGGGTGAACGAGCAGTACTTC
clone_size: .; j_call: TRBJ1-5; d_call: .; v_call: TRBV19; cdr3_aa: CATLERGGNQPQHF; cdr3_nt: TGTGCCACTCTAGAGAGAGGGGGAAATCAGCCCCAGCATTTT
clone_size: few; j_call: TRBJ1-2; d_call: TRBD1; v_call: TRBV5-1; cdr3_aa: CASSLAGTGEDYGYTF; cdr3_nt: TGCGCCAGCAGCTTGGCCGGGACAGGGGAGGACTATGGCTACACCTTC
clone_size: .; j_call: TRBJ1-5; d_call: .; v_call: TRBV28; cdr3_aa: CASLPRKGVNQPQHF; cdr3_nt: TGTGCCAGCTTGCCGCGGAAGGGGGTGAATCAGCCCCAGCATTTT
clone_size: .; j_call: TRBJ1-6; d_call: .; v_call: TRBV7-6; cdr3_aa: CASSGEGGSPLHF; cdr3_nt: TGTGCCAGCAGCGGCGAGGGAGGTTCACCCCTCCACTTT
clone_size: .; j_call: TRBJ2-7; d_call: .; v_call: TRBV18; cdr3_aa: CASEDKPYEQYF; cdr3_nt: TGTGCCAGCGAAGACAAGCCCTACGAGCAGTACTTC
clone_size: .; j_call: TRBJ2-1; d_call: TRBD2; v_call: TRBV6-4; cdr3_aa: CASSDGLAGNEQFF; cdr3_nt: TGTGCCAGCAGTGACGGACTAGCGGGCAATGAGCAGTTCTTC
clone_size: .; j_call: TRBJ2-2; d_call: .; v_call: TRBV7-9; cdr3_aa: CASSLADNGNTGELFF; cdr3_nt: TGTGCCAGCAGCTTAGCGGACAACGGAAACACCGGGGAGCTGTTTTTT
clone_size: .; j_call: TRBJ1-4; d_call: TRBD1; v_call: TRBV6-1; cdr3_aa: CASSEMGQGSEKLFF; cdr3_nt: TGTGCCAGCAGTGAAATGGGACAGGGTAGTGAAAAACTGTTTTTT
clone_size: .; j_call: TRBJ1-4; d_call: .; v_call: TRBV7-8; cdr3_aa: CASSPSTGIREKLFF; cdr3_nt: TGTGCCAGCAGCCCATCCACAGGCATTCGGGAAAAACTGTTTTTT
clone_size: once; j_call: TRBJ2-7; d_call: TRBD2; v_call: TRBV6-6; cdr3_aa: CASSEGTTEQYF; cdr3_nt: TGTGCCAGCAGCGAGGGGACTACCGAGCAGTACTTC
clone_size: .; j_call: TRBJ2-2; d_call: TRBD2; v_call: TRBV11-3; cdr3_aa: CASSRGGGRLNTGELFF; cdr3_nt: TGTGCCAGCAGCCGAGGCGGGGGGCGCTTGAACACCGGGGAGCTGTTTTTT
clone_size: few; j_call: TRBJ2-7; d_call: TRBD1; v_call: TRBV7-2; cdr3_aa: CASRRQGSEQYF; cdr3_nt: TGTGCCAGCAGGCGACAGGGCTCCGAGCAGTACTTC
clone_size: .; j_call: TRBJ1-3; d_call: .; v_call: TRBV19; cdr3_aa: CASSPTRDGSGNTIYF; cdr3_nt: TGTGCCAGTAGTCCGACGCGGGACGGCTCTGGAAACACCATATATTTT
clone_size: .; j_call: TRBJ2-6; d_call: TRBD1; v_call: TRBV11-2; cdr3_aa: CASSSGTGGDGANVLTF; cdr3_nt: TGTGCCAGCAGCTCCGGGACAGGGGGCGATGGGGCCAACGTCCTGACTTTC
clone_size: .; j_call: TRBJ2-1; d_call: TRBD2; v_call: TRBV7-2; cdr3_aa: CASSLRVAGGPYNEQFF; cdr3_nt: TGTGCCAGCAGCTTAAGGGTAGCGGGAGGGCCTTACAATGAGCAGTTCTTC
clone_size: .; j_call: TRBJ1-2; d_call: TRBD1; v_call: TRBV27; cdr3_aa: CASSPPGQGLGYTF; cdr3_nt: TGTGCCAGCAGTCCCCCGGGACAGGGGTTGGGCTACACCTTC
clone_size: once; j_call: TRBJ1-4; d_call: .; v_call: TRBV28; cdr3_aa: CASGEGTNEKLFF; cdr3_nt: TGTGCCAGCGGGGAGGGAACTAATGAAAAACTGTTTTTT
clone_size: .; j_call: TRBJ2-3; d_call: TRBD2; v_call: TRBV9; cdr3_aa: CASSAGTSGGFTDTQYF; cdr3_nt: TGTGCCAGCAGCGCCGGGACTAGCGGGGGCTTCACAGATACGCAGTATTTT
clone_size: .; j_call: TRBJ1-1; d_call: .; v_call: TRBV29-1; cdr3_aa: CSVEPMRLSLTGNTEAFF; cdr3_nt: TGCAGCGTTGAACCTATGAGGCTATCCCTTACTGGGAACACTGAAGCTTTCTTT
clone_size: few; j_call: TRBJ1-1; d_call: .; v_call: TRBV6-6; cdr3_aa: CASRRPSGERGTEAFF; cdr3_nt: TGTGCCAGCAGACGCCCTTCGGGCGAACGGGGCACTGAAGCTTTCTTT